The rows below give T cell receptor beta chains drawn from one sample of a study of blood T cell repertoires in COVID-19. Here immunoSEQ multiplex PCR was the method, and the copy in TCRdb shows in-frame clones only, minus some. The sample records around 170,000 clones, about 87% being singletons. Material: peripheral blood. The receptors originated from a man between 60 and 75 years old with acute or convalescent COVID-19. Each CDR3 is given with its conserved first and last residue. The D gene is left open where the match is weak. Clone size is stated in some rows and not others, as once, few, many or a class when expanded.

size	V	D	J	DNA	CDR3
.	TRBV4-2	.	TRBJ2-3	TGTGCCAGCAGCCAAGATGCGACAGATACGCAGTATTTT	CASSQDATDTQYF
.	TRBV19	.	TRBJ1-1	TGTGCCAGTAGTATGCCGGGACAAAGGAACACTGAAGCTTTCTTT	CASSMPGQRNTEAFF
.	TRBV7-9	.	TRBJ1-6	TGTGCCAGCAGCTCCGGGTCCCGACTTCCCCTCCACTTT	CASSSGSRLPLHF
.	TRBV24-1	.	TRBJ1-1	TGTGCCACCTCAAGGACGGGAAACACTGAAGCTTTCTTT	CATSRTGNTEAFF
once	TRBV24-1	.	TRBJ2-1	TGTGCCACCAGTGATTGGGGCCCAGGACGCTCCCGGAGCTCCTACAATGAGCAGTTCTTC	CATSDWGPGRSRSSYNEQFF
.	TRBV7-2	TRBD1	TRBJ1-2	TGTGCCAGCAGCGAATTGGGACAGATCTATGGCTACACCTTC	CASSELGQIYGYTF
.	TRBV25-1	.	TRBJ2-5	TGTGCCAGCAGTGAAGACTACCAAGAGACCCAGTACTTC	CASSEDYQETQYF
once	TRBV11-3	TRBD2	TRBJ2-7	TGTGCCAGCAGCTTGGGAGCGGGAGGGGCCGAGCAGTACTTC	CASSLGAGGAEQYF
once	TRBV10-3	.	TRBJ2-3	TGTGCCATCAGTCCCAGGCCCACAGATACGCAGTATTTT	CAISPRPTDTQYF
.	TRBV7-8	TRBD1	TRBJ1-3	TGTGCCAGCAGCTTGACCACAGGGGACACCATATATTTT	CASSLTTGDTIYF
few	TRBV7-9	.	TRBJ1-2	TGTGCCAGCAGCTACGGGGAGGTCTCTGGCTACACCTTC	CASSYGEVSGYTF
.	TRBV6-2/TRBV6-3	.	TRBJ2-3	TGTGCCAGCAGCCAACCGGGACATCCGAGGGGAGATACGCAGTATTTT	CASSQPGHPRGDTQYF
.	TRBV15	TRBD1	TRBJ1-2	TGTGCCACCAGCAGCCTTTCCGTTGAGGGGGCGGACGGCTACACCTTC	CATSSLSVEGADGYTF
.	TRBV25-1	TRBD1	TRBJ1-1	TGTGCCAGCAGTGAATCCTTGACAGGGGGCGAGTCTTTCTTT	CASSESLTGGESFF
.	TRBV19	TRBD1	TRBJ1-2	TGTGCCAGTAGTATAAGGGGGACAGGGGAGTACGGCTACACCTTC	CASSIRGTGEYGYTF
.	TRBV19	TRBD1	TRBJ2-3	TGTGCCAGTAGTATAGACAGGGGGAGCACAGATACGCAGTATTTT	CASSIDRGSTDTQYF
.	TRBV19	.	TRBJ1-4	TGTGCCAGTACCACAGGGCAAAATGAAAAACTGTTTTTT	CASTTGQNEKLFF
.	TRBV24-1	TRBD1	TRBJ2-3	TGTGCCACCAGTGGAGGGGGCAACACAGATACGCAGTATTTT	CATSGGGNTDTQYF
.	TRBV12-5	.	TRBJ1-5	TGTGCTAGTGGTTTGGGGGGGGTAAATCAGCCCCAGCATTTT	CASGLGGVNQPQHF
.	TRBV2	TRBD1	TRBJ2-3	TGTGCCAGCAACGGACAGGGCGCAGATACGCAGTATTTT	CASNGQGADTQYF
.	TRBV19	TRBD1	TRBJ1-3	TGTGCCAGTAGGCCAGGGGGTACAGACACCATATATTTT	CASRPGGTDTIYF
.	TRBV6-6	.	TRBJ1-3	TGTGCCAGCAGTTACATGGCGGTAAACTCTGGAAACACCATATATTTT	CASSYMAVNSGNTIYF
.	TRBV2	.	TRBJ1-3	TGTGCCAGCAGTGAAGCGGGGGGATTCTCTGGAAACACCATATATTTT	CASSEAGGFSGNTIYF
.	TRBV4-3	.	TRBJ1-4	TGCGCCAGCAGCCAAGCCCCGATACTAAGCGGCGTTAATGAAAAACTGTTTTTT	CASSQAPILSGVNEKLFF